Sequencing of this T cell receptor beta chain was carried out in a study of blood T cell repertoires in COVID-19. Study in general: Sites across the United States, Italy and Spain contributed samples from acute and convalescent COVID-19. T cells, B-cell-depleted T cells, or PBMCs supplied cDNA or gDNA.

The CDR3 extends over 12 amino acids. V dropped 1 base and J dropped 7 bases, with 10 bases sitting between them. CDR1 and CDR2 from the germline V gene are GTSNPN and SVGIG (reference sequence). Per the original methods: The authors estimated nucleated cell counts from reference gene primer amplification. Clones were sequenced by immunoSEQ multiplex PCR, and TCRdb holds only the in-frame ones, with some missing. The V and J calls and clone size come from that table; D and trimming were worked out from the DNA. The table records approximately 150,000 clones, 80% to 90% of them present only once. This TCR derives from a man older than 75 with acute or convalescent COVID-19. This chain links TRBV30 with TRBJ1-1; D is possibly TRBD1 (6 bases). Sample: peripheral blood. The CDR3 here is CAWSAGDIEAFF. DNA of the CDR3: TGTGCCTGGAGTGCCGGGGACATTGAAGCTTTCTTT.